These T cell receptor beta chains were read from a single sample in a study of cytomegalovirus exposure and HLA in healthy donors. Here immunoSEQ multiplex PCR was the method, and the copy in TCRdb shows in-frame clones only, minus some. The data hold about 100,000 clones, with about 77% observed a single time. What was sequenced was PBMCs. All receptors derive from a young woman in good health and CMV-seropositive. CDR3s leave out the opening cysteine and the closing phenylalanine or tryptophan. Clone size is shown for a subset of rows, as once, few, many or a class of expanded clone.

V gene,clone size,J gene,CDR3 protein
TRBV30,NA,TRBJ2-1,AWSTLAGWF
TRBV19,NA,TRBJ2-7,ASSIGGITYEQY
TRBV28,few,TRBJ1-3,ASSLGGTWGNTIY
TRBV29-1,NA,TRBJ2-7,SVRGSSYEQY
TRBV2,NA,TRBJ2-3,ASSISTGVTDTQY
TRBV28,NA,TRBJ1-2,ASSLGGYGYT
TRBV6-5,NA,TRBJ1-4,ASSLGLTNEKLF
TRBV6-4,NA,TRBJ2-3,ASSDSTLAPRDTQY
TRBV10-3,NA,TRBJ2-2,AISESRILQGRGNTGELF
TRBV28,NA,TRBJ2-3,ASSFGRQGFATDTQY
TRBV5-1,NA,TRBJ2-1,ASSQEGLQF
TRBV2,once,TRBJ2-7,ASNMEQGNEQY
TRBV28,NA,TRBJ2-7,ASSLVSDSYEQY
TRBV2,NA,TRBJ2-5,ASYQGETQY
TRBV5-4,NA,TRBJ2-2,ASRPRTGSTGELF
TRBV5-1,NA,TRBJ2-5,ASSLAKTQY
TRBV28,NA,TRBJ1-2,ASSSGGADYGYT
TRBV6-5,NA,TRBJ2-7,ATRRDIYYEQY
TRBV5-6,NA,TRBJ1-2,ASSLATEGNYGYT
TRBV18,NA,TRBJ1-4,ASSSRGKDEKLF
TRBV6-5,NA,TRBJ1-4,ASSLGSPSEKLF
TRBV7-9,few,TRBJ2-1,ASTKGGGSSYNEQF
TRBV19,NA,TRBJ2-3,ASKYIDTQY
TRBV30,NA,TRBJ2-3,AWSVPLTGAQY
TRBV13,NA,TRBJ1-2,ASSLAQGDYGYT
TRBV2,NA,TRBJ2-1,ASSPWDRTGNEQF
TRBV9,NA,TRBJ2-3,ASSVEGDRGATTDTQY
TRBV18,NA,TRBJ1-4,ASAPAQGARATNEKLF
TRBV28,NA,TRBJ2-3,ASSLSRNTQY
TRBV6-6,few,TRBJ2-1,ASSAEYNEQF
TRBV27,NA,TRBJ2-5,ASSLLGNQETQY
TRBV14,NA,TRBJ1-2,ASSQVSSGYT
TRBV27,NA,TRBJ1-1,ASSVTRVGSTEAF
TRBV9,NA,TRBJ2-7,ASSESGTVSYEQY
TRBV6-6,NA,TRBJ2-7,ASSTLAVGMVEQY
TRBV6-1,NA,TRBJ1-5,ASNRVNQPQH
TRBV23-1,NA,TRBJ2-7,ASNPTGDWVYDEQY
TRBV5-1,few,TRBJ2-5,ASNTGRPGETQY
TRBV5-4,NA,TRBJ1-1,ASSVTGGRYTEAF
TRBV28,NA,TRBJ2-1,ASSLPSGRGNEQF
TRBV19,NA,TRBJ1-2,ASRIPGGSYGYT
TRBV18,NA,TRBJ2-1,ASSPLPGGNEQF
TRBV6-5,NA,TRBJ2-7,ASSYSVSGRTEQY
TRBV30,NA,TRBJ2-1,AWRGKTGSSYNEQF
TRBV5-6,NA,TRBJ1-1,ASSLAPAGGRTEAF
TRBV4-3,once,TRBJ2-1,ASSQDTAGFPI
TRBV9,NA,TRBJ2-2,ASSPGGGTGELF
TRBV18,NA,TRBJ2-2,ASSPQRQASTGELF
TRBV6-4,NA,TRBJ2-3,ASRVAGDNTDTQY
TRBV28,NA,TRBJ1-5,ASSFPAGNQPQH
TRBV7-3,once,TRBJ2-3,ASSSTGITDTQY
TRBV10-3,NA,TRBJ2-1,AISDFSGFPLAGDYNEQF
TRBV9,NA,TRBJ1-2,ASSLTGSGYT
TRBV6-1,NA,TRBJ2-7,ASYRIPGDRSEY
TRBV5-4,NA,TRBJ1-1,ASSLGGQGETEAF